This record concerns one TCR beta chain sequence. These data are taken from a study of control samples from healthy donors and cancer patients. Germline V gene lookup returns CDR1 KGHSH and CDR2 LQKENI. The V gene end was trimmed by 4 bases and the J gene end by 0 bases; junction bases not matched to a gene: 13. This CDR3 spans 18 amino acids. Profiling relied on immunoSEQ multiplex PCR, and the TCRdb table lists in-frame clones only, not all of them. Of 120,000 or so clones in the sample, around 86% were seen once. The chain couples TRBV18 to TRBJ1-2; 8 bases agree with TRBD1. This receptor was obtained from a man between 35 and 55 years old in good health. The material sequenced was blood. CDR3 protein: CASSRWTGTDLTNYGYTF. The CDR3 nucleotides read TGTGCCAGCTCACGATGGACAGGGACCGACTTGACTAACTATGGCTACACCTTC.